One sample yielded the 18 T cell receptor beta chains listed below, sequenced in a study of post-analysis software for immune sequencing data. Unique molecular identifiers featured in each of the TCR beta cDNA libraries. TCRdb fed the PCR reads into MiXCR, producing one record per CDR3 protein. The sample consists of some 700,000 distinct CDR3 sequences, approximately 60% of them appearing once. Study-wide results and limits: Five or six TRBV segments, TRBV5-6, TRBV5-1 and TRBV20-1 among them, were found more frequent in patients than controls.

These TCRs are of unknown antigen specificity. The material sequenced was blood. These receptors all stem from a girl aged 2-10 years with multiple sclerosis.

CDR3 protein: CASSSYSSTSGGYNEQFF. CDR3 in DNA: TGTGCCAGCAGTTCCTATAGCTCAACTAGCGGGGGATACAATGAGCAGTTCTTC. The chain couples TRBV5-5 to TRBJ2-1; 11 nucleotides align to TRBD2. Germline CDR1 is SGHKS and CDR2 is YYEKEE (reference sequence). The V and J ends lost 5 bases and 4 bases, in that order; junction bases with no gene match: 14. This CDR3 has 18 residues.

The chain uses TRBV7-9 and TRBJ2-7, with TRBD2 as a possible D gene (5 bases). With 1 base removed from V and 7 bases from J, the gap between germline ends came to 8 bases. The CDR3 has 12 residues. Germline CDR1 SEHNR, CDR2 FQNEAQ (reference sequence). The CDR3 protein is CASSLGRREQYF. In nucleotides, the CDR3 is TGTGCCAGCAGCTTAGGTCGGAGGGAGCAGTACTTC.

The chain links TRBV29-1 to TRBJ2-7; D is unclear. The CDR3 has 14 amino acids. Germline V gene sequence: CDR1 SQVTM, CDR2 ANQGSEA. Deletions cut 4 bases from V and 2 bases from J, with 15 bases between. The CDR3 reads CSVVLGRSPYEQYF. CDR3 sequence (DNA): TGCAGCGTTGTCCTCGGAAGGTCCCCCTACGAGCAGTACTTC.

V gene TRBV7-2 combines with J gene TRBJ2-3; 10 nucleotides line up with TRBD2. This CDR3 has 16 amino acids. Looked up from germline, CDR1 is SGHTA and CDR2 is FQGNSA. V lost 1 base to trimming and J lost 6 bases; unmatched junction nucleotides: 7. CDR3 protein: CASSLGTSGAGDTQYF. Here the CDR3 DNA reads TGTGCCAGCAGCTTAGGGACTAGCGGTGCGGGGGATACGCAGTATTTT.

Only one count was recorded for this clonotype. This chain joins TRBV2 and TRBJ1-2; D is ambiguous. V dropped 2 bases and J dropped 6 bases, with 10 bases sitting between them. Germline CDR1 is SNHLY and CDR2 is FYNNEI. The CDR3 has 13 residues. The CDR3 DNA is TGTGCCAGCAGTGAATTCCACCGCAATGGCTACACCTTC. Translation gives CASSEFHRNGYTF. Based on the CDR3 plus reference TRBV2 and TRBJ1-2, the full variable domain is EPEVTQTPSHQVTQMGQEVILRCVPISNHLYFYWYRQILGQKVEFLVSFYNNEISEKSEIFDDQFSVERPDGSNFTLKIRSTKLEDSAMYFCASSEFHRNGYTFGSGTRLTVV.

This sequence joins TRBV12-3 or TRBV12-4 and TRBJ1-2; TRBD1 is a possible D gene (6 bases). The V end lost 5 bases, the J end lost 2 bases, and 15 bases lay between the germline ends. There are 15 residues in the CDR3. The CDR3 region is CASSTQGQLNYGYTF. The CDR3 nucleotides read TGTGCCAGCAGTACCCAAGGACAGCTCAACTATGGCTACACCTTC.

The chain couples TRBV5-5 to TRBJ1-5, with 7 bases matching TRBD1. This CDR3 is built from 15 residues. Germline lookup yields CDR1 SGHKS and CDR2 YYEKEE (reference sequence). The junction had 6 bases not matched to a gene; V was cut back by 3 bases and J by 3 bases. Written as DNA, the CDR3 is TGTGCCAGCAGCTCTCGAACAGGGGCCAATCAGCCCCAGCATTTT. Translated, it gives CASSSRTGANQPQHF.

This clonotype was found a few times. This chain links TRBV6-5 with TRBJ2-2, with D possibly matching TRBD1 (5 bases). Germline V gives CDR1 MNHEY, CDR2 SVGAGI. V was shortened by 0 bases and J by 7 bases, with 15 bases between the two germline ends. This CDR3 is built from 16 residues. The CDR3 protein is CASSYSGAPSGGELFF. The CDR3 DNA reads TGTGCCAGCAGTTACTCAGGGGCCCCAAGTGGCGGGGAGCTGTTTTTT.

In this sample, this clonotype turned up many times. The chain combines TRBV5-1 with TRBJ2-7; 8 bases are a match to TRBD1. J lost 3 bases, V lost 4 bases, and 6 bases had no gene match. The CDR3 consists of 14 residues. Looked up from germline, CDR1 is SGHRS and CDR2 is YFSETQ. CDR3 region: CASSLGQEFYEQYF. CDR3 nucleotide sequence: TGCGCCAGCAGCCTGGGACAGGAGTTCTACGAGCAGTACTTC.

This clonotype was counted once. The junction and the germline gene differ at one end; a read error may be behind it. This sequence joins TRBV7-9 and TRBJ2-1; D unresolved. CDR3 length equals 14 residues. Germline V CDR1 and CDR2: SEHNR, FQNEAQ (reference sequence). CDR3 nucleotides: TGTGCCAGTAGCTTAGGTCCACAGAAGGGTGAGCAGTTCTTC. Translating gives CASSLGPQKGEQFF.

This clonotype was counted only a few times. The chain joins TRBV29-1 to TRBJ2-3; 10 bases agree with TRBD1. Germline V CDR1 and CDR2: SQVTM, ANQGSEA. The CDR3 spans 14 residues. The V and J ends lost 3 bases and 2 bases, in that order; junction bases with no gene match: 2. The CDR3 region has the DNA TGCAGCGTTGAGAGACAGGGGGCCACAGATACGCAGTATTTT. Translated, it gives CSVERQGATDTQYF.

This clonotype was recorded a few times. The chain links TRBV29-1 to TRBJ2-1, with TRBD1 matching 8 bases. The CDR3 sequence is 14 residues long. CDR1 and CDR2 from the germline V gene are SQVTM and ANQGSEA. With 6 bases clipped from V and 2 bases from J, the junction kept 6 bases outside the gene matches. CDR3 residues: CSVINRGTYNEQFF. Here the CDR3 DNA reads TGCAGCGTAATCAACAGGGGGACCTACAATGAGCAGTTCTTC.

V and J are TRBV7-9 and TRBJ1-2, with no clear D. V was cut by 5 bases and J by 7 bases, with 20 bases left in between. The CDR3 is 15 residues long. CDR1 is SEHNR, CDR2 FQNEAQ, per germline (reference sequence). In DNA, the CDR3 is TGTGCCAGCAGCCAAGGAGGAGCAGAAAAGGGTGGCTACACCTTC. Translation gives CASSQGGAEKGGYTF.

V usage is TRBV3-1 and J usage is TRBJ2-5; the D gene is possibly TRBD2 (6 bases). The CDR3 spans 16 residues. The germline V gene encodes CDR1 LGHDT and CDR2 YNNKEL (reference sequence). Trimming took 4 bases from V and 7 from J, leaving 22 bases between them. The CDR3: CASSPSQTAGAGTQYF. DNA for the CDR3: TGTGCCAGCAGCCCATCTCAGACCGCAGGAGCGGGGACCCAGTACTTC.

In its sample, this clonotype was seen a few times. The gene calls are TRBV29-1 and TRBJ2-1; 10 bases are a match to TRBD1. V gave up 6 bases and J gave up 9 bases; unmatched junction bases: 5. This CDR3 has 12 residues. CDR1 and CDR2 from the germline V gene are SQVTM and ANQGSEA. As DNA, the CDR3 is TGCAGCGTCCCGGGACAGGGGCTTGAGCAGTTCTTC. This translates into CSVPGQGLEQFF.

The chain couples TRBV6-1 to TRBJ2-5, with TRBD2 as a possible D gene (6 bases). CDR1 is MNHNS, CDR2 SASEGT, per germline. Between the trimmed V and J ends, which lost 6 bases and 5 bases, there was a span of 22 bases. This CDR3 region has 16 residues. The CDR3: CASRRTGTLPRETQYF. In DNA form, the CDR3 reads TGTGCCAGCAGAAGAACCGGGACTCTCCCCCGGGAGACCCAGTACTTC.

The chain couples TRBV2 to TRBJ2-1; TRBD1 is a possible D gene (5 bases). Germline V gives CDR1 SNHLY, CDR2 FYNNEI. The CDR3 consists of 14 residues. Trimming cost V 7 bases and J 7 bases, with 17 bases left between them. CDR3 amino acids: CASTGHSVGNEQFF. The CDR3 coding sequence is TGTGCCAGCACCGGACACTCTGTGGGGAATGAGCAGTTCTTC.

The chain has TRBV2 and TRBJ2-3; 8 bases fit TRBD2. The CDR3 loop spans 15 amino acids. The J segment lost 0 bases and the V segment lost 8 bases, leaving 7 bases of the junction unmatched. Germline V gene lookup returns CDR1 SNHLY and CDR2 FYNNEI. The CDR3 reads CASRPTSGSTDTQYF. The CDR3 nucleotides are TGTGCCAGCCGACCCACTAGCGGCAGCACAGATACGCAGTATTTT.